This entry concerns a single T cell receptor (beta chain). The source of the sample is a study of human T cells and chemical hapten exposure. MiXCR, run by TCRdb on the RACE reads, gives a single entry per CDR3 protein. The profile shows a few hundred thousand distinct CDR3 sequences, about 5% of them singletons. Regarding time point: pre-sensitization, week 0. Treatment here: therapeutic diphenylcyclopropenone sensitization with weekly scalp DPC. The CDR3 runs 16 residues. Trimming stripped 3 bases from V and 13 bases from J, with 25 bases between. The sequence came from a woman between 18 and 29 years old with alopecia areata. Some clones in this sample may be carry-over from other donors' samples. The chain has TRBV12-3 or TRBV12-4 and TRBJ2-1; possibly TRBD1 or TRBD2 for D (6 bases each). Material: whole blood, obtained in connection with sensitization to the hapten diphenylcyclopropenone (DPC). The CDR3 bases are TGTGCCAGCAGTTTTGGGGGGTTAGGGACACTCGGTGATCAGTTCTTC. Its protein is CASSFGGLGTLGDQFF.